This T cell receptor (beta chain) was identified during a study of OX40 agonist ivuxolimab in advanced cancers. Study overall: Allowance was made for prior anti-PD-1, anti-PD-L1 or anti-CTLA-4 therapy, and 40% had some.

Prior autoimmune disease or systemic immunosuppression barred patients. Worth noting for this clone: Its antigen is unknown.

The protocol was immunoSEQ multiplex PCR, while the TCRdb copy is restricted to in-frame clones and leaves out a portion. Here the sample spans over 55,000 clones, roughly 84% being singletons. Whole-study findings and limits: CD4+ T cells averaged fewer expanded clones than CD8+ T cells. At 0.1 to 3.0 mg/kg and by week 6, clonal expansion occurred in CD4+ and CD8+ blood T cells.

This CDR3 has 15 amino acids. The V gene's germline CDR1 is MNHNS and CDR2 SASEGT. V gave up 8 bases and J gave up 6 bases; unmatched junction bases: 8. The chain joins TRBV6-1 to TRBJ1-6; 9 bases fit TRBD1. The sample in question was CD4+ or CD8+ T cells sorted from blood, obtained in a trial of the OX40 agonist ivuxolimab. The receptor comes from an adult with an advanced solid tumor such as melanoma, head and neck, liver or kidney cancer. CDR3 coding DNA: TGTGCCAGCGTAGCCGTACAGGGGGCTAATTCACCCCTCCACTTT. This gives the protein CASVAVQGANSPLHF.